The 18 T cell receptor beta chains given below trace back to one sample, sequenced in a study of T-cell reconstitution after alpha-beta-depleted transplantation in children. Preparation of the TCRbeta library used unique molecular identifiers. TCRdb re-called the PCR reads with MiXCR, one entry per CDR3 protein. This table holds a few hundred thousand distinct CDR3 sequences, 18% found once. Material: PBMCs from the stem cell graft donor, obtained from the stem cell graft. These receptors came from a human donor who donated a stem cell graft to a child with acute lymphoblastic leukemia.

This clonotype was counted a few times. V gene TRBV27 combines with J gene TRBJ2-1; D might be TRBD2 (6 bases). CDR3 length: 15 amino acids. Germline V gene data show CDR1 as MNHEY and CDR2 as SMNVEV (reference sequence). Trimming took off 8 bases at V and 0 bases at J, with 14 bases between the two ends. CDR3 DNA: TGTGCCAGCCTTGGGGCGGGGAGCTCCTACAATGAGCAGTTCTTC. Its protein product is CASLGAGSSYNEQFF.

V is TRBV5-1 and J is TRBJ1-2; possibly TRBD1 for D (6 bases). Trimming took off 2 bases at V and 4 bases at J, with 12 bases between the two ends. The CDR3 is 14 amino acids. Germline assignment: CDR1 SGHRS and CDR2 YFSETQ. The CDR3 reads CASSLQGEGYGYTF. The DNA for the CDR3 is TGCGCCAGCAGCTTACAGGGAGAGGGCTATGGCTACACCTTC.

This clonotype was counted between two and nine times. The chain is built from TRBV20-1 and TRBJ2-7; 7 bases fit TRBD2. Trimming cost V 3 bases and J 5 bases; bases outside gene matches: 13. This CDR3 is built from 15 residues. Germline loops: CDR1 DFQATT, CDR2 SNEGSKA (reference sequence). The CDR3 loop is CSARSGGEERNEQYF. Written as DNA, the CDR3 is TGCAGTGCTAGGAGTGGGGGGGAAGAGCGGAACGAGCAGTACTTC.

J is TRBJ1-2 and V is TRBV3-1; 8 positions agree with TRBD1. Germline V gene sequence: CDR1 LGHDT, CDR2 YNNKEL (reference sequence). The trim removed 4 bases at V and 4 bases at J, leaving 17 bases unmatched. The CDR3 runs to 18 residues. CDR3 nucleotides: TGTGCCAGCAGCCGGACCTCAGGGGGCCTTCTCCTCAGCTATGGCTACACCTTC. Amino acid sequence: CASSRTSGGLLLSYGYTF. The full variable domain, with the rest looked up from reference TRBV3-1 and TRBJ1-2, is DTAVSQTPKYLVTQMGNDKSIKCEQNLGHDTMYWYKQDSKKFLKIMFSYNNKELIINETVPNRFSPKSPDKAHLNLHINSLELGDSAVYFCASSRTSGGLLLSYGYTFGSGTRLTVV.

This chain links TRBV19 with TRBJ1-1, with TRBD1 identical over 9 bases. The CDR3 loop spans 13 amino acids. J was trimmed by 6 bases and V by 6 bases; bases with no gene match: 5. Germline values: CDR1 LNHDA, CDR2 SQIVND (reference sequence). The CDR3 coding sequence is TGTGCCAGTAGGGACAGGGGCGTCTCTGAAGCTTTCTTT. Its protein product is CASRDRGVSEAFF.

The chain joins TRBV7-6 to TRBJ2-6; D uncertain. Looked up from germline, CDR1 is SGHVS and CDR2 is FNYEAQ. Trimming left V 2 bases short and J 9 bases short, with 17 bases between. The CDR3 length is 16 residues. CDR3 bases: TGTGCCAGCAGCTTACAGGCGGAATCTGTTGGCAACGTCCTGACTTTC. This translates into CASSLQAESVGNVLTF.

In its sample, this clonotype was seen a few times. The chain has TRBV9 and TRBJ1-2, with 8 bases aligning to TRBD1. V lost 2 bases to trimming and J lost 4 bases; unmatched junction nucleotides: 7. CDR1 SGDLS and CDR2 YYNGEE come from the germline V gene. This CDR3 region has 15 residues. The CDR3: CASSVRQGTVYGYTF. The CDR3 DNA follows: TGTGCCAGCAGCGTCAGACAGGGGACGGTCTATGGCTACACCTTC.

The chain is built from TRBV5-1 and TRBJ1-4, with TRBD1 matching over 7 bases. CDR1 is SGHRS and CDR2 is YFSETQ in the germline V gene. The length of the CDR3 is 15 residues. V trimming: 4 bases; J trimming: 3 bases; junction bases outside the gene matches: 6. The CDR3 is CASSPTGQPNEKLFF. The DNA of the CDR3 is TGCGCCAGCAGCCCGACGGGACAGCCTAATGAAAAACTGTTTTTT.

This clonotype has just a few counts. The rearrangement uses TRBV28 and TRBJ2-5; D remains unclear. The CDR3 contains 15 residues. Trimming stripped 2 bases from V and 5 bases from J, with 15 bases between. Germline loops: CDR1 MDHEN, CDR2 SYDVKM. The CDR3 loop is CASSLLGGSFETQYF. As DNA, the CDR3 is TGTGCCAGCAGTTTACTCGGCGGCAGTTTTGAGACCCAGTACTTC. The variable domain in full, with the rest retrieved from reference TRBV28 and TRBJ2-5, is DVKVTQSSRYLVKRTGEKVFLECVQDMDHENMFWYRQDPGLGLRLIYFSYDVKMKEKGDIPEGYSVSREKKERFSLILESASTNQTSMYLCASSLLGGSFETQYFGPGTRLLVL.

The chain joins TRBV7-2 to TRBJ2-2; tentatively, D is TRBD2 (6 bases). Trimming took 8 bases from V and 4 from J, leaving 14 bases between them. CDR1 and CDR2 from the germline V gene are SGHTA and FQGNSA. This CDR3 has 14 residues. The CDR3 DNA follows: TGTGCCAGCGGCCGGGAGTCGGGCACCGGGGAGCTGTTTTTT. Amino acid sequence: CASGRESGTGELFF. Full variable domain (missing parts from reference TRBV7-2 and TRBJ2-2): GAGVSQSPSNKVTEKGKDVELRCDPISGHTALYWYRQSLGQGLEFLIYFQGNSAPDKSGLPSDRFSAERTGGSVSTLTIQRTQQEDSAVYLCASGRESGTGELFFGEGSRLTVL.

This clonotype was detected only a few times. The V call is TRBV5-1, the J call TRBJ1-5; a weak D match, TRBD1 (5 bases). CDR1 SGHRS and CDR2 YFSETQ come from the germline V gene. Trimming removed 0 bases from V and 3 bases from J, with 13 bases in between. The CDR3 totals 16 residues. DNA of the CDR3: TGCGCCAGCAGCTTGGTCCCCAGGGCGCTCAATCAGCCCCAGCATTTT. This translates into CASSLVPRALNQPQHF.

The V gene is TRBV6-1, the J gene TRBJ2-1; 11 bases fit TRBD2. Trimming took 5 bases from V and 9 from J; bases not matched to a gene: 12. CDR1 and CDR2 from the germline V gene are MNHNS and SASEGT. The CDR3 is made up of 16 amino acids. The CDR3 nucleotides are TGTGCCAGCAGTCGTACCCCACTAGCGGGAGACCCTGAGCAGTTCTTC. Its protein product is CASSRTPLAGDPEQFF.

This clonotype was observed a few times. The chain carries TRBV7-9 and TRBJ2-6; a possible D gene is TRBD1 (5 bases). Trimming cost V 1 base and J 0 bases, with 10 bases left between them. The CDR3 runs to 17 residues. CDR1 is SEHNR and CDR2 is FQNEAQ in the germline V gene (reference sequence). The chain's CDR3 is CASSLGRQPSGANVLTF. For the CDR3, the DNA is TGTGCCAGCAGCTTAGGCCGACAGCCCTCTGGGGCCAACGTCCTGACTTTC. The whole variable domain, filled in from reference TRBV7-9 and TRBJ2-6, reads DTGVSQNPRHKITKRGQNVTFRCDPISEHNRLYWYRQTLGQGPEFLTYFQNEAQLEKSRLLSDRFSAERPKGSFSTLEIQRTEQGDSAMYLCASSLGRQPSGANVLTFGAGSRLTVL.

This clonotype was seen a few times. J is TRBJ2-7 and V is TRBV29-1; D is possibly TRBD1 or TRBD2 (5 bases each). Germline CDR1 and CDR2: SQVTM and ANQGSEA. Trimming cost V 5 bases and J 7 bases, with 15 bases left between them. The CDR3 covers 12 residues. The CDR3 nucleotides are TGCAGCGTTACTGGGGGTTCCGGGGAGCAGTACTTC. This encodes CSVTGGSGEQYF.

This clonotype has just a few counts. The chain employs TRBV6-2 or TRBV6-3 and TRBJ2-3; perhaps TRBD2 as D (6 bases). Germline assignment: CDR1 MNHEY and CDR2 SVGEGT. This CDR3 spans 20 amino acids. V dropped 2 bases and J dropped 0 bases, with 24 bases sitting between them. CDR3: CASSYVGGGGVRDSTDTQYF. CDR3 nucleotide sequence: TGTGCCAGCAGTTACGTCGGGGGAGGAGGGGTCAGAGATAGCACAGATACGCAGTATTTT.

In its sample, this clonotype was seen a few times. J is TRBJ1-1 and V is TRBV5-1; no definite D call. V was cut by 3 bases and J by 2 bases, with 8 bases left in between. The CDR3 consists of 13 residues. CDR1 SGHRS and CDR2 YFSETQ come from the germline V gene. Here the CDR3 DNA reads TGCGCCAGCAGCTCAAGATACAACACTGAAGCTTTCTTT. Translation gives CASSSRYNTEAFF.

This clonotype has more than one count but fewer than ten. The chain uses TRBV7-9 and TRBJ2-1; 10 bases fit TRBD2. The junction had 1 base not matched to a gene; V was cut back by 2 bases and J by 6 bases. CDR3 length equals 14 residues. The germline V gene has CDR1 SEHNR and CDR2 FQNEAQ (reference sequence). The CDR3 region has the DNA TGTGCCAGCAGCTTAACTAGCGGGATCAATGAGCAGTTCTTC. Protein: CASSLTSGINEQFF.

This clonotype was counted between two and nine times. The chain uses TRBV27 and TRBJ1-1; D gene ambiguous. V was pared by 0 bases and J by 7 bases, with 9 bases between. Germline CDR1 and CDR2: MNHEY and SMNVEV (reference sequence). The CDR3 is 13 amino acids. CDR3 coding DNA: TGTGCCAGCAGTTTATCTGGCAGCTTTGAAGCTTTCTTT. The encoded protein is CASSLSGSFEAFF.